The clone carrying this T cell receptor (beta chain) has more than one count but fewer than ten. The target antigen is unknown. Trimming removed 3 bases from V and 6 bases from J, with 17 bases in between. CDR3 length equals 16 residues. Germline assignment: CDR1 KGHSH and CDR2 LQKENI. The data are from a study of T cells after yellow fever vaccination. Whole-study results and caveats: Researchers report a weaker secondary response that nonetheless peaked faster, day 5 versus 15.

TCRdb ran MiXCR on the 5' RACE reads and lists one entry per CDR3 protein. The data hold about 340,000 distinct CDR3 sequences, with 7.5% to 9% observed a single time. The J gene is TRBJ2-2, the V gene TRBV18; D is unresolved. The specimen was PBMCs, collected on the day of the first yellow fever vaccination. The sequence derives from a man between 18 and 35 years old who received the YFV17D yellow fever vaccine. The DNA for the CDR3 is TGTGCCAGCTCACCCCCTGGCCTCGGTGGGGCCGGGGAGCTGTTTTTT. This codes for CASSPPGLGGAGELFF.